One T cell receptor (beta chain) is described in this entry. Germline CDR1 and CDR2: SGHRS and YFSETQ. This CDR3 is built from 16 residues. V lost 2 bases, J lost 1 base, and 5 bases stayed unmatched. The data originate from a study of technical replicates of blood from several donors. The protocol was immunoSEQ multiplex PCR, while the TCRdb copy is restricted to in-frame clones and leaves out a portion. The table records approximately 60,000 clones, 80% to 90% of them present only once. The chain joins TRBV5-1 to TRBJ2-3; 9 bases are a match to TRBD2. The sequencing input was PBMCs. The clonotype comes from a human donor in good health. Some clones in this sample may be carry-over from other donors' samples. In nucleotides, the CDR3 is TGCGCCAGCAGCTTATCTAGCGGGGCCGGCACAGATACGCAGTATTTT. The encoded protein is CASSLSSGAGTDTQYF.